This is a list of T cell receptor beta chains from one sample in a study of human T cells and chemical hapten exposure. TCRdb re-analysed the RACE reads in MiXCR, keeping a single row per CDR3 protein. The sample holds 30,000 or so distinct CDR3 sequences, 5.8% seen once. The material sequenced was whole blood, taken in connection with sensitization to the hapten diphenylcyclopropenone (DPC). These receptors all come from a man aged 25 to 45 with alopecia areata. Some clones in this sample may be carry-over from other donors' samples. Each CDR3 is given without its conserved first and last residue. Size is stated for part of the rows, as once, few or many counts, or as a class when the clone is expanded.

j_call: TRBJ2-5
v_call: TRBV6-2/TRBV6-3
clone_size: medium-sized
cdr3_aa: ASGRRLAGGETQY

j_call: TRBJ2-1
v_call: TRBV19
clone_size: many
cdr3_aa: ASSRWGTERNEQF

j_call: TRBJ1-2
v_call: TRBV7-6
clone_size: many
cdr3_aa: ASSAHRGSSYGYT

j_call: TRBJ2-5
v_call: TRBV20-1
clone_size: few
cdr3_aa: SARTVGLEYQETQY

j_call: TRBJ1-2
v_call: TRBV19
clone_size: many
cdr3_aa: ASSESTSYGYT

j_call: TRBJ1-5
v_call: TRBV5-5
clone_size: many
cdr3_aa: ASSGDSNQPQH

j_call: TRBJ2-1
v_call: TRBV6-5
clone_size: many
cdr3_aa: ASSWGTEQF

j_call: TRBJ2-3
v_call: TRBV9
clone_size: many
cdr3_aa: ASSSRIDTQY

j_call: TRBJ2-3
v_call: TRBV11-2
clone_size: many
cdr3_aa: ASSPRLARRLTDTQY

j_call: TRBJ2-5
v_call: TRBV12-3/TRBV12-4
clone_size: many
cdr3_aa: ASSLAPQETQY

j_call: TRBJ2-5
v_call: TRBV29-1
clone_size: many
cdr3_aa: SVVNRAFQETQY

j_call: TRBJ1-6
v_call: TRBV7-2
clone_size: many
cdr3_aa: ASSLANAGTPLH

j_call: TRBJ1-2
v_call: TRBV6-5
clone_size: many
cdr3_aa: ASSYSRTGGAYGYT

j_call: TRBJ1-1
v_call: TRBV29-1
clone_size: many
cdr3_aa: SVAGQGTEAF

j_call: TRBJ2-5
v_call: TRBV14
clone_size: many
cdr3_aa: ASSQGDFQETQY

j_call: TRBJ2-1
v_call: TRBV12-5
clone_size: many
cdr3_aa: ASGPRLAGGSYNEQF

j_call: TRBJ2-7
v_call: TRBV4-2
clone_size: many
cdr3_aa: ASRLGANSYEQY

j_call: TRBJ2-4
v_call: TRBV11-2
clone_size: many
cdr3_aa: ASSLSTQPSLYRARGNIQY

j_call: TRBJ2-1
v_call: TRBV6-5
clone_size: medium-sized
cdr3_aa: ASSYGLLAGGGEQF

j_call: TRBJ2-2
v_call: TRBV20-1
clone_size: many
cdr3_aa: SASGLNEEAGELF

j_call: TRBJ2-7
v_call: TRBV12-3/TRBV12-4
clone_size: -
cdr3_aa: ASSLSAGAPAQY

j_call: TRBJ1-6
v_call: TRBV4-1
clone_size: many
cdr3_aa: ASSQERAGSPLH

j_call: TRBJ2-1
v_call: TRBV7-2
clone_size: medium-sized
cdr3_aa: ASSLARGGSYNEQF

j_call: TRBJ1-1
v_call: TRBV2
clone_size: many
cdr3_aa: ASRPGTGYTEAF

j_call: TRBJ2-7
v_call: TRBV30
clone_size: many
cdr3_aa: ASSVGGYEQY

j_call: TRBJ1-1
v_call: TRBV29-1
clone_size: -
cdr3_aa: SVTPQLRNTEAF

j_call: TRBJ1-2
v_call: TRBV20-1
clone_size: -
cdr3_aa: SAPLFQTGGLVGYGYT

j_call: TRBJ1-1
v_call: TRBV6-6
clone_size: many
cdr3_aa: ASSRNTEAF

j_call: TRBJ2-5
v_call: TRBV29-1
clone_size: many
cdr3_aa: SVEARGGYQETQY

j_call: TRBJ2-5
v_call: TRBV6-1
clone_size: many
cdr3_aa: ASSEAQGRETQY

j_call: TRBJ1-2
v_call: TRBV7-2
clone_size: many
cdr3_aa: ASSLGAGDGYT

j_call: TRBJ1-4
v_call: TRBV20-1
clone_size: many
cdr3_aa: SARTGTTNEKLF

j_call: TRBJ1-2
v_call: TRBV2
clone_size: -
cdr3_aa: ASISTGGSHGYT

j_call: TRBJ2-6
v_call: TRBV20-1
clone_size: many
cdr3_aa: SASIGRTTGANVLT

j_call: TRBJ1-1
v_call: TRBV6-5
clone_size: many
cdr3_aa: ASRKISAGTANTEAF

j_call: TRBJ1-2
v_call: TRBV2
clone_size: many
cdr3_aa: ASSQDARTGHGYT

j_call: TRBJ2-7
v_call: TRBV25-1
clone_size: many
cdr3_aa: ASSDMGLAGRYEQY

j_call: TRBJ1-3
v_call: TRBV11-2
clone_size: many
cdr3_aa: ASSLSGNTIY

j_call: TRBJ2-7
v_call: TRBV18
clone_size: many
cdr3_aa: ASPPQTGDNEQY

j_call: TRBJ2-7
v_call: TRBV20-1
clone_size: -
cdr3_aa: SARDPGQGKYEQY

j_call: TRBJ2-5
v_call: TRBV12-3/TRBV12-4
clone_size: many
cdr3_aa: ASSFGQNQETQY

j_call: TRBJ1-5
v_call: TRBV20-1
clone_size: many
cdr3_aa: SARDGGTFPYSNQPQH

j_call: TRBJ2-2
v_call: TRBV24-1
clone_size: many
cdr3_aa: ATRATGPLTGELF

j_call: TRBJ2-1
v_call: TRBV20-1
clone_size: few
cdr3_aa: SARDPGQGHNEQF

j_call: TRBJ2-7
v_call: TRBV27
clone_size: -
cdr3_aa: ASSLSGSTYEQY

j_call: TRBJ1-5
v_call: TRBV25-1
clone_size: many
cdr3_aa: ASSSPDREGGNQPQH

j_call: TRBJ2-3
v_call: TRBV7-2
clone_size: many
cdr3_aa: ASSSMADTQY

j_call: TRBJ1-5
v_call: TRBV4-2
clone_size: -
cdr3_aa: ASSQDVIQSNQPQH

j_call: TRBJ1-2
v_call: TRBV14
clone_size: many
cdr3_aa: ASSQDRGPGYT

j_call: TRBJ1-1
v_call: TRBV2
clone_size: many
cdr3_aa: ASSELGNTEAF

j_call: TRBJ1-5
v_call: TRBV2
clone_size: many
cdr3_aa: ASSEEDRRHQPQH

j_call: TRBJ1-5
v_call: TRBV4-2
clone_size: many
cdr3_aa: ASSPGGANQPQH

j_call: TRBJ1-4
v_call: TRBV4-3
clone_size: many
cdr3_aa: ASSQEGGGRGFNEKLF